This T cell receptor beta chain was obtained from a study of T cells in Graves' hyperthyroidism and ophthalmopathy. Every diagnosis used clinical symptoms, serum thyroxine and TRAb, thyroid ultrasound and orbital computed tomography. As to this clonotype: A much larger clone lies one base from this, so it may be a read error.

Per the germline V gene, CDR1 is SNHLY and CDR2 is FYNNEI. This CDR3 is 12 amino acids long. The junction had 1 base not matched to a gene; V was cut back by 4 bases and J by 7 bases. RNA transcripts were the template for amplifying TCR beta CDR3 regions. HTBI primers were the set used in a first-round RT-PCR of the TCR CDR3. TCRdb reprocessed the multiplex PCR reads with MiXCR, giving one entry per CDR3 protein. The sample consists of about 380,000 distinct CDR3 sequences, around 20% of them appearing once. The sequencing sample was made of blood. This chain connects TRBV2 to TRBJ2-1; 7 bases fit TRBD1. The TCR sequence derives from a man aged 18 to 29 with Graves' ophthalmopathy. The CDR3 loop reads CASSVQGNEQFF. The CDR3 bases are TGTGCCAGCAGTGTACAGGGGAATGAGCAGTTCTTC.